The 6 T cell receptor beta chains given below trace back to one sample, sequenced in a study of glioma-infiltrating T cells. The iRepertoire nested amplicon-rescue multiplex PCR amplified TCR alpha and beta CDR3s from RNA. MiXCR, applied by TCRdb to the multiplex PCR reads, yields one record per CDR3 protein. The sample shows tens of thousands of distinct CDR3 sequences, around 42% of them seen only once. Sequenced material: glioma tissue, nonneoplastic brain tissue, or PBMCs (not recorded which). The receptors were sampled from a human donor with low-grade glioma or glioblastoma, undergoing nonglioma brain surgery, or in good health (not recorded which).

This clonotype was found many times. The CDR3 sequence is CSARDRLHSYEQYF. CDR3 nucleotides: TGCAGTGCTAGGGACAGGCTCCACTCCTACGAGCAGTACTTC. J is TRBJ2-7 and V is TRBV20-1; 7 positions match TRBD1. V lost 3 bases and J lost 0; bases outside the gene matches: 5. The germline V gene has CDR1 DFQATT and CDR2 SNEGSKA (reference sequence). The CDR3 extends over 14 amino acids.

This clonotype was seen ten or more times. The chain links TRBV12-3 or TRBV12-4 to TRBJ2-7; D is undetermined. With 2 bases removed from V and 2 bases from J, the gap between germline ends came to 7 bases. The CDR3 has 13 residues. CDR3 coding DNA: TGTGCCAGCAGTTTAAGCAGCCCCTACGAGCAGTACTTC. It translates to CASSLSSPYEQYF.

In the case of this clonotype: One end of the junction fails to match germline, which may point to a read error. For the CDR3, the DNA is TGCGGCGTAGCAAGGGGTGACTATGGCTACACCTTC. It translates to CGVARGDYGYTF. The chain uses TRBV29-1 and TRBJ2-1; D possibly corresponds to TRBD1 (5 bases). The J call may be in error: the DNA end matches TRBJ1-2 better. The CDR3 contains 12 residues. Germline CDR1 is SQVTM and CDR2 is ANQGSEA.

V is TRBV20-1 and J is TRBJ2-3; 10 positions agree with TRBD2. This CDR3 comprises 15 residues. Germline V gives CDR1 DFQATT, CDR2 SNEGSKA (reference sequence). V gave up 6 bases and J gave up 2 bases; unmatched junction bases: 8. This CDR3 reads CSARSSGRATDTQYF. The CDR3 nucleotides are TGCAGTGCCAGATCCAGCGGGAGGGCCACAGATACGCAGTATTTT.

This clonotype was seen at least ten times. This rearrangement joins TRBV20-1 to TRBJ1-2; D is ambiguous. The V and J ends lost 5 bases and 3 bases respectively, with 10 bases between them. The CDR3 runs 12 residues. The germline gives CDR1 DFQATT, CDR2 SNEGSKA (reference sequence). CDR3 coding DNA: TGCAGTGCTGAATTTCGCGACTATGGCTACACCTTC. It specifies CSAEFRDYGYTF.

About this clonotype itself: One end of the junction fails to match germline, which may point to a read error. The V call is TRBV6-5, the J call TRBJ2-1, with 10 bases lining up with TRBD2. CDR3 size: 20 residues. Germline V gene sequence: CDR1 MNHEY, CDR2 SVGAGI. The CDR3 sequence is CASRSFSGRRGQFTYNEQFF. CDR3 bases: TGCGCCAGCAGATCTTTTAGCGGGAGGCGGGGTCAATTCACCTACAATGAGCAGTTCTTC.